This TCR beta chain came from a study of T-cell memory formation after mild COVID-19. Study-wide background: Clustering of TCRs was largely donor specific. Findings of the study overall: The pre-infection memory compartment contained some responding clones, suggesting cross-reactive memory joined.

As concerns this clonotype: Its antigen remains unidentified.

Germline assignment: CDR1 KGHSH and CDR2 LQKENI. There are 14 residues in the CDR3. The V end lost 1 base, the J end lost 1 base, and 7 bases lay between the germline ends. MiXCR was run by TCRdb on the 5' RACE reads, yielding one entry per CDR3 protein. Of approximately 490,000 distinct CDR3 sequences in the sample, 20% are singletons; the top ten hold about an eighth. The TCR sequence derives from an adult woman who had mild COVID-19 (a few samples of this study predate the infection). Cell type and time point are not known. This chain uses TRBV18 with TRBJ1-1, with D uncertain. The sequenced sample consisted of PBMCs or a T cell subset sorted from them (not recorded which). CDR3 region: CASSPQGSNTEAFF. The CDR3 DNA sequence: TGTGCCAGCTCACCACAGGGTTCGAACACTGAAGCTTTCTTT.